The clone carrying this TCR beta chain came up a few times. Its cognate antigen is unknown. Data came from immunoSEQ multiplex PCR; TCRdb stores just in-frame clones and leaves some out. The sample lists under 95,000 clones; approximately 80% were seen once. All patients were mismatch repair deficient, assessed by either PCR or immunohistochemistry. The sample originates from a study of PD-1 blockade in mismatch repair-deficient tumors. Study-level background: Patients had over ten mismatch repair-deficient cancer types and were previously treated and progressing.

Study-level findings and limits: Tumor-resident clones, often undetectable pretreatment in blood, expanded then contracted after pembrolizumab.

Specimen: peripheral blood, collected 44 weeks after starting pembrolizumab. The source of this sequence is an adult with mismatch repair-deficient cancer.

DNA of the CDR3: TGTGCCAGCAGTTTATTTGGCCCCAATGAGCAGTTCTTC. Its translation is CASSLFGPNEQFF. V is TRBV27 and J is TRBJ2-1; no clear D. V was pared by 1 base and J by 6 bases, with 7 bases between. CDR1 and CDR2 (germline): MNHEY, SMNVEV (reference sequence). The CDR3 consists of 13 residues.